Listed here are 18 T cell receptor beta chains from one sample, sequenced in a study of T-cell reconstitution after alpha-beta-depleted transplantation in children. This sample's TCRbeta library carried unique molecular identifier barcodes. Each CDR3 protein is one row after TCRdb ran MiXCR on the PCR reads. The sample records about 400,000 distinct CDR3 sequences, over 20% being singletons. The sequencing used PBMCs from the stem cell graft donor, collected from the stem cell graft. These TCRs come from a human donor who donated a stem cell graft to a child with acute myeloid leukemia.

The chain carries TRBV20-1 and TRBJ2-1, with 8 positions matching TRBD2. This CDR3 is built from 16 residues. The ends lost 4 bases at V and 4 bases at J; junction bases unmatched: 12. Per germline, CDR1 DFQATT and CDR2 SNEGSKA (reference sequence). CDR3 in amino acids: CSAIDLTSGTYNEQFF. Here the CDR3 DNA reads TGCAGTGCTATCGATCTAACTAGCGGAACGTACAATGAGCAGTTCTTC.

The J gene is TRBJ2-1, the V gene TRBV27; tentative D call: TRBD1 (5 bases). In germline, CDR1 is MNHEY, CDR2 SMNVEV (reference sequence). V lost 2 bases and J 6 bases, leaving 11 bases between the germline ends. CDR3 length: 14 amino acids. The CDR3 spells CASSLGPGRNEQFF. In DNA form, the CDR3 reads TGTGCCAGCAGTTTAGGTCCAGGGCGCAATGAGCAGTTCTTC.

The chain has TRBV11-2 and TRBJ2-1; D unresolved. The germline V gene has CDR1 SGHAT and CDR2 FQNNGV. V was trimmed by 5 bases and J by 7 bases, leaving 15 bases between them. The CDR3 has 14 residues. CDR3 DNA sequence: TGTGCCAGCAGCCCCCCGAGGCAGATAAATGAGCAGTTCTTC. It yields the protein CASSPPRQINEQFF.

This clonotype came up many times. The chain combines TRBV27 with TRBJ2-1, with D possibly being TRBD2 (6 bases). Per the germline V gene, CDR1 is MNHEY and CDR2 is SMNVEV (reference sequence). Trimming took 4 bases from V and 4 from J, leaving 20 bases between them. The CDR3 loop spans 17 amino acids. The CDR3 reads CASSSVGGRANYNEQFF. CDR3 nucleotides: TGTGCCAGCAGTTCGGTCGGGGGTCGGGCAAATTACAATGAGCAGTTCTTC.

This clonotype was seen a handful of times. The V call is TRBV5-1, the J call TRBJ2-6, with 7 positions matching TRBD1. The germline V gene encodes CDR1 SGHRS and CDR2 YFSETQ. The CDR3 length is 18 residues. Germline trimming cut 4 bases from V and 2 bases from J; bases unmatched to any gene: 12. CDR3: CASSPVRPTGPGANVLTF. The DNA for the CDR3 is TGCGCCAGCAGCCCCGTAAGACCGACAGGGCCTGGGGCCAACGTCCTGACTTTC.

This clonotype showed up many times. The CDR3: CSARRRSGANVLTF. For the CDR3, the DNA is TGCAGTGCCCGCAGGCGCTCTGGGGCCAACGTCCTGACTTTC. The rearrangement uses TRBV20-1 and TRBJ2-6; D is uncertain. Germline V gives CDR1 DFQATT, CDR2 SNEGSKA (reference sequence). This CDR3 has 14 amino acids. V was shortened by 6 bases and J by 0 bases, with 9 bases between the two germline ends.

V and J are TRBV5-1 and TRBJ2-7; 7 bases map to TRBD1. Germline V lookup: CDR1 SGHRS, CDR2 YFSETQ. Trimming cost V 4 bases and J 1 base; bases outside gene matches: 5. This CDR3 has 14 residues. The CDR3 region has the DNA TGCGCCAGCAGCGCTTGGGGACAGTCCTACGAGCAGTACTTC. It specifies CASSAWGQSYEQYF.

This clonotype was counted ten times or more. The chain is built from TRBV6-2 or TRBV6-3 and TRBJ1-2, with 9 bases that match TRBD1. Germline CDR1 reads MNHEY; CDR2 reads SVGEGT. V lost 5 bases to trimming and J lost 6 bases; unmatched junction nucleotides: 7. The CDR3 sequence is 14 residues long. The CDR3 spells CASSPGTGIDGYTF. The CDR3 DNA sequence: TGTGCCAGCAGTCCCGGGACAGGGATCGATGGCTACACCTTC.

V usage is TRBV9 and J usage is TRBJ2-5; D may be TRBD2 (6 bases). CDR1 and CDR2 from the germline V gene are SGDLS and YYNGEE. V was trimmed by 0 bases and J by 5 bases, leaving 11 bases between them. The CDR3 is made up of 14 amino acids. The CDR3, as DNA: TGTGCCAGCAGCGTAGAAACGGCGGGGGAGACCCAGTACTTC. Residues: CASSVETAGETQYF.

This clonotype came up once. The chain links TRBV4-1 to TRBJ1-6; no firm D call. Per germline, CDR1 MGHRA and CDR2 YSYEKL. V shed 0 bases and J shed 7 bases, with 7 bases lying between them. The CDR3 consists of 14 residues. Here the CDR3 reads CASSQDWVNSPLHF. Here the CDR3 DNA reads TGCGCCAGCAGCCAAGATTGGGTGAATTCACCCCTCCACTTT.

This clonotype was picked up a small number of times. CDR3 coding DNA: TGTGCCACCAGCAGAAACAGGGCGAAGGGAGGTGAAGCTTTCTTT. This codes for CATSRNRAKGGEAFF. The chain recombines TRBV15 with TRBJ1-1, with D maybe TRBD1 (6 bases). The CDR3 consists of 15 residues. CDR1 and CDR2 from the germline V gene are LNHNV and YYDKDF (reference sequence). The V gene lost 2 bases and the J gene lost 7 bases, with 17 bases spanning the gap.

V is TRBV12-3 or TRBV12-4 and J is TRBJ2-2, with 10 bases that match TRBD2. This CDR3 is built from 17 residues. V trimming: 4 bases; J trimming: 2 bases; junction bases outside the gene matches: 7. Here the CDR3 reads CASSYDLAGANTGELFF. DNA of the CDR3: TGTGCCAGCAGTTATGACCTAGCGGGAGCTAACACCGGGGAGCTGTTTTTT.

In this sample, this clonotype turned up a few times. V gene TRBV7-9 combines with J gene TRBJ2-1; TRBD2 aligns across 9 bases. Trimming cost V 3 bases and J 9 bases; bases outside gene matches: 12. The CDR3 loop spans 16 amino acids. Germline CDR1 reads SEHNR; CDR2 reads FQNEAQ (reference sequence). The CDR3 coding sequence is TGTGCCAGCAGCTTCGGGGGAGCGGGAGGTAATGGTGAGCAGTTCTTC. Protein product: CASSFGGAGGNGEQFF. Complete variable domain (other parts from reference TRBV7-9 and TRBJ2-1): DTGVSQNPRHKITKRGQNVTFRCDPISEHNRLYWYRQTLGQGPEFLTYFQNEAQLEKSRLLSDRFSAERPKGSFSTLEIQRTEQGDSAMYLCASSFGGAGGNGEQFFGPGTRLTVL.

The chain uses TRBV15 and TRBJ2-7, with D perhaps matching TRBD2 (6 bases). The germline V gene has CDR1 LNHNV and CDR2 YYDKDF (reference sequence). The CDR3 loop spans 14 amino acids. Trimming cost V 5 bases and J 0 bases, with 11 bases left between them. CDR3 sequence reads: CATSRDFPSYEQYF. CDR3 bases: TGTGCCACCAGCCGGGACTTCCCCTCCTACGAGCAGTACTTC.

J is TRBJ2-7 and V is TRBV11-2; TRBD2 aligns across 7 bases. The germline V gene has CDR1 SGHAT and CDR2 FQNNGV. Trimming took 5 bases from V and 0 from J; bases not matched to a gene: 19. This CDR3 is built from 19 residues. CDR3: CASSRRRGKDEVGSYEQYF. The CDR3 nucleotides are TGTGCCAGCAGCCGACGGCGGGGGAAGGATGAGGTGGGCTCCTACGAGCAGTACTTC.

This clonotype was found many times. This sequence joins TRBV6-1 and TRBJ2-5; possibly TRBD1 for D (6 bases). The ends were cut back, 6 bases at V and 1 base at J, with 12 bases in the middle. The germline V gene has CDR1 MNHNS and CDR2 SASEGT. The length of the CDR3 is 14 residues. The CDR3 sequence: CASSLWDTQETQYF. The DNA of the CDR3 is TGTGCCAGCAGCCTTTGGGACACCCAAGAGACCCAGTACTTC.

The chain carries TRBV24-1 and TRBJ2-1, with D perhaps given as TRBD1 or TRBD2 (5 bases each). The CDR3 sequence is 15 residues long. V lost 5 bases, J lost 2 bases, and 12 bases lay in between. Germline lookup yields CDR1 KGHDR and CDR2 SFDVKD. The CDR3 region is CATSGGADAYNEQFF. The CDR3 nucleotides read TGTGCCACCAGTGGAGGGGCAGACGCCTACAATGAGCAGTTCTTC.

This clonotype was found a few times. The chain uses TRBV20-1 and TRBJ2-7, with 8 bases aligning to TRBD2. Unmatched junction bases numbered 9, after V lost 3 bases and J lost 2 bases. The CDR3 consists of 15 residues. Per the germline V gene, CDR1 is DFQATT and CDR2 is SNEGSKA (reference sequence). DNA of the CDR3: TGCAGTGCTAGCGGGAGGGCCATAGGGCCCTACGAGCAGTACTTC. Translating gives CSASGRAIGPYEQYF.